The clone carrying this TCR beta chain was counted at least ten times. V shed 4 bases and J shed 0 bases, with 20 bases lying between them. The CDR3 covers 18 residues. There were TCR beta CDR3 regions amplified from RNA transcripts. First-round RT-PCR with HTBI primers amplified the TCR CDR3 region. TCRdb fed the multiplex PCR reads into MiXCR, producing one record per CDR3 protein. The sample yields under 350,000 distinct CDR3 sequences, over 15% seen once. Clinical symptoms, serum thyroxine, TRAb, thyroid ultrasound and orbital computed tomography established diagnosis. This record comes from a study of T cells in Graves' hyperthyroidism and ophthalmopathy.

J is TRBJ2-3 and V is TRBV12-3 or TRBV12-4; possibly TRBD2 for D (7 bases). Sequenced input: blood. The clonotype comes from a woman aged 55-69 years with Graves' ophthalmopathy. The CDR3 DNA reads TGTGCCAGCAGTTCCCCCGTGGGCGGGGGCACTAGCACAGATACGCAGTATTTT. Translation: CASSSPVGGGTSTDTQYF.